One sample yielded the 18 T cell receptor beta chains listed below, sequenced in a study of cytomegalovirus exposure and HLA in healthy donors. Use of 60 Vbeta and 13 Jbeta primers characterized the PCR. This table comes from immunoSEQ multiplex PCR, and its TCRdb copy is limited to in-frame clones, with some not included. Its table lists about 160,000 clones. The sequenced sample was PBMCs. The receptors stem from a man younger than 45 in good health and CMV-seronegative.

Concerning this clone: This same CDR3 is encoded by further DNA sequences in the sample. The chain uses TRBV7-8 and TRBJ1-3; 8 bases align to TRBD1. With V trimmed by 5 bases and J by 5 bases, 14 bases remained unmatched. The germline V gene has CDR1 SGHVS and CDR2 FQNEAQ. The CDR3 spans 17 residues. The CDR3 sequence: CASSPNPGQGGRNTIYF. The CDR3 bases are TGTGCCAGCAGCCCTAATCCTGGACAGGGTGGTCGAAACACCATATATTTT.

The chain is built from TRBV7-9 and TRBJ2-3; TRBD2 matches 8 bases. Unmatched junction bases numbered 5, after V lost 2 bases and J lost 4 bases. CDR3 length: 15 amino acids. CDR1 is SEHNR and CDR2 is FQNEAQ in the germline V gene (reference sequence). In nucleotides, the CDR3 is TGTGCCAGCAGCTTAAAGCGGGAGTTCCCAGATACGCAGTATTTT. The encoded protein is CASSLKREFPDTQYF.

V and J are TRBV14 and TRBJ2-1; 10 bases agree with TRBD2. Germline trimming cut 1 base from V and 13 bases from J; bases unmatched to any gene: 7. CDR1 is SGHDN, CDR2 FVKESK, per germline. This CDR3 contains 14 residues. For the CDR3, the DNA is TGTGCCAGCAGCCAAGTCTCAGCGGGAGGGGGCCAGTTCTTC. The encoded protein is CASSQVSAGGGQFF.

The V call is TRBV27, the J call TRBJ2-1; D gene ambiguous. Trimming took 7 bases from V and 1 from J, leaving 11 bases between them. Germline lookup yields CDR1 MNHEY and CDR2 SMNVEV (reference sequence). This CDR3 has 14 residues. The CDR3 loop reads CASTKLTSYNEQFF. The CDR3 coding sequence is TGTGCCAGCACTAAATTGACTTCCTACAATGAGCAGTTCTTC.

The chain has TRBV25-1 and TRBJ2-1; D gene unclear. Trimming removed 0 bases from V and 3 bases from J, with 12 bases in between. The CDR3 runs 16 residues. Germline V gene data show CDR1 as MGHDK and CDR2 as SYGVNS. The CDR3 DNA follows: TGTGCCAGCAGTGAATACAGGTCCTCCTTCTACAATGAGCAGTTCTTC. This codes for CASSEYRSSFYNEQFF.

The CDR3 here is CASSPSLAGADEQFF. CDR3 in DNA: TGTGCCAGCAGCCCATCACTAGCGGGAGCCGATGAGCAGTTCTTC. The genes are TRBV7-3 and TRBJ2-1; 11 positions match TRBD2. This CDR3 is built from 15 residues. V trimming: 5 bases; J trimming: 8 bases; junction bases outside the gene matches: 8. Germline V lookup: CDR1 SGHTA, CDR2 FQGTGA.

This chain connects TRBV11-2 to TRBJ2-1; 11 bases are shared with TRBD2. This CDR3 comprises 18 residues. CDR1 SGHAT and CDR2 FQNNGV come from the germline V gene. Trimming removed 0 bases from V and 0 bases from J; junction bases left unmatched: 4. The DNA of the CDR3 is TGTGCCAGCAGCTTAGAAACTAGCGGGAGATCCTCCTACAATGAGCAGTTCTTC. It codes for CASSLETSGRSSYNEQFF. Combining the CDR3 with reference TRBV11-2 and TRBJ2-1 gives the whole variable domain EAGVAQSPRYKIIEKRQSVAFWCNPISGHATLYWYQQILGQGPKLLIQFQNNGVVDDSQLPKDRFSAERLKGVDSTLKIQPAKLEDSAVYLCASSLETSGRSSYNEQFFGPGTRLTVL.

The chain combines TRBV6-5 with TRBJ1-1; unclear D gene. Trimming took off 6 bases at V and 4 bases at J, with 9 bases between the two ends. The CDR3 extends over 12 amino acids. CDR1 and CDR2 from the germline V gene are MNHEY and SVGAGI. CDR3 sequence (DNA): TGTGCCAGCAGCCGATCGGGCACTGAAGCTTTCTTT. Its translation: CASSRSGTEAFF.

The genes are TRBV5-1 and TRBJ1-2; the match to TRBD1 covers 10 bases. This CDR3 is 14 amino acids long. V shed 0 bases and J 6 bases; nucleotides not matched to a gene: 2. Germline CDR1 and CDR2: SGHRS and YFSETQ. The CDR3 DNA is TGCGCCAGCAGCTTGGGACAGGGGGCTGATGGCTACACCTTC. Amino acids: CASSLGQGADGYTF.

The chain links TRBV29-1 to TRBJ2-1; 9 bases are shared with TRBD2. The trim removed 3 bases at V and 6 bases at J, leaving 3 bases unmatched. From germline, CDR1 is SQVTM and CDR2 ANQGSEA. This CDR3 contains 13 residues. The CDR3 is CSVDATSGNEQFF. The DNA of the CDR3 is TGCAGCGTTGATGCGACTAGCGGCAATGAGCAGTTCTTC.

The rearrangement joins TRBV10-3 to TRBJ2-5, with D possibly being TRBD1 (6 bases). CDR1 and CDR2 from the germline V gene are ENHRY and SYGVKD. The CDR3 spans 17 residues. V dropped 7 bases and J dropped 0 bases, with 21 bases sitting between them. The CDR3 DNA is TGTGCCATCACAGGACAGAAACACGCAAGGTACCAAGAGACCCAGTACTTC. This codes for CAITGQKHARYQETQYF.

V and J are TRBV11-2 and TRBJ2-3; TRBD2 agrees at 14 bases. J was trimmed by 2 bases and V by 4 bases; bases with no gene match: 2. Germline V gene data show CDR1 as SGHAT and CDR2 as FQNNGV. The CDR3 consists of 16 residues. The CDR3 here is CASSSTSGRVTDTQYF. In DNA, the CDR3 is TGTGCCAGCAGCTCGACTAGCGGGAGGGTCACAGATACGCAGTATTTT.

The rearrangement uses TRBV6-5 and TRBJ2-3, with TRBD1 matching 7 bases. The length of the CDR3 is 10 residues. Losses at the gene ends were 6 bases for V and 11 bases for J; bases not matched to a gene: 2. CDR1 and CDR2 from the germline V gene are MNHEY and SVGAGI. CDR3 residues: CASRGDRQYF. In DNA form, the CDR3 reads TGTGCCAGCAGGGGGGACAGGCAGTATTTT.

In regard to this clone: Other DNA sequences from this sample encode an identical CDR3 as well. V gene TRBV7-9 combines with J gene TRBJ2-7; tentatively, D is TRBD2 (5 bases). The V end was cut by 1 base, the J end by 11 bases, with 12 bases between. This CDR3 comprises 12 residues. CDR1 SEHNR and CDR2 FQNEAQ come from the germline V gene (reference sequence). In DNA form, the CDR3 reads TGTGCCAGCAGCTTAGATCGGGGAGAAGAGTACTTC. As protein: CASSLDRGEEYF.

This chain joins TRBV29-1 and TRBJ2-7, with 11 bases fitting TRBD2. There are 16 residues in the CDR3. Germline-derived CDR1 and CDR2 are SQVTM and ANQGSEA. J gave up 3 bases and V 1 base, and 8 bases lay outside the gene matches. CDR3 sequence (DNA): TGCAGCGTTGAAGGGGTAGTAACTAGCGGGAGCTACGAGCAGTACTTC. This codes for CSVEGVVTSGSYEQYF.

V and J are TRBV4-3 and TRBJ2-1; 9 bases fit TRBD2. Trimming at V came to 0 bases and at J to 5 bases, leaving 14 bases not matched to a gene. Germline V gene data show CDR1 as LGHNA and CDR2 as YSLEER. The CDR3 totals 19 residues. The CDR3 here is CASSQDSTGWSGRNNEQFF. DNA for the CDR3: TGCGCCAGCAGCCAAGACTCTACCGGGTGGAGCGGGAGGAACAATGAGCAGTTCTTC.

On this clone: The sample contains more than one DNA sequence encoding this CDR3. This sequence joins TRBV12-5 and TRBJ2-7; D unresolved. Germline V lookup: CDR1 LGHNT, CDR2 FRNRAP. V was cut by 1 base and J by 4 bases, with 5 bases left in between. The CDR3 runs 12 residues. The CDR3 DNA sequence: TGTGCTAGTGGTTTGGACAGTTACGAGCAGTACTTC. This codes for CASGLDSYEQYF. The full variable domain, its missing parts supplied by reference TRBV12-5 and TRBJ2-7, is DARVTQTPRHKVTEMGQEVTMRCQPILGHNTVFWYRQTMMQGLELLAYFRNRAPLDDSGMPKDRFSAEMPDATLATLKIQPSEPRDSAVYFCASGLDSYEQYFGPGTRLTVT.

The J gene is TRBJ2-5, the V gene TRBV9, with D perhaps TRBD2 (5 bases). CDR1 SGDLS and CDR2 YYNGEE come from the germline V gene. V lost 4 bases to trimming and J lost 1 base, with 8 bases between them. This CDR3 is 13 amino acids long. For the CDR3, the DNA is TGTGCCAGCAGCCCCACTAGCCAAGAGACCCAGTACTTC. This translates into CASSPTSQETQYF.